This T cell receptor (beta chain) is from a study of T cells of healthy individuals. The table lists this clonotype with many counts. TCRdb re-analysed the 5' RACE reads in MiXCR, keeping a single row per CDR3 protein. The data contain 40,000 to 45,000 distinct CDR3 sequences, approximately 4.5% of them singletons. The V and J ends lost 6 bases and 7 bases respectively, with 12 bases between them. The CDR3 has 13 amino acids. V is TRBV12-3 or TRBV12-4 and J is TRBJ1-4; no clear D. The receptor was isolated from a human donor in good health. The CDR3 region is CASSGGHGEKLFF. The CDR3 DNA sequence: TGTGCCAGCAGCGGAGGGCATGGTGAAAAACTGTTTTTT.